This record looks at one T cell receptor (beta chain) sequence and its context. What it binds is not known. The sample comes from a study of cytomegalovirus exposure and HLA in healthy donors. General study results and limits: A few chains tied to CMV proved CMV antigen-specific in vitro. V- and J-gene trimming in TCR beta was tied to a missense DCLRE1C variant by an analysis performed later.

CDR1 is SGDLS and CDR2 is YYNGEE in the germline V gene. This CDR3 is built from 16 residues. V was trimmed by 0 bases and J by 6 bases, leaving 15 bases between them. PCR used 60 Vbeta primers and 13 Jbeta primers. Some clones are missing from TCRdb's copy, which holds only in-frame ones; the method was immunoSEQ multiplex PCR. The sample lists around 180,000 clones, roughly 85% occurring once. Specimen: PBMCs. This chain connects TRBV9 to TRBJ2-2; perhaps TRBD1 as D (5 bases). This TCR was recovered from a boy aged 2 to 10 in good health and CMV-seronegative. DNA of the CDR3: TGTGCCAGCAGCGTAGGGGAAGGGGTCCCCCCCGGGGAGCTGTTTTTT. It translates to CASSVGEGVPPGELFF.